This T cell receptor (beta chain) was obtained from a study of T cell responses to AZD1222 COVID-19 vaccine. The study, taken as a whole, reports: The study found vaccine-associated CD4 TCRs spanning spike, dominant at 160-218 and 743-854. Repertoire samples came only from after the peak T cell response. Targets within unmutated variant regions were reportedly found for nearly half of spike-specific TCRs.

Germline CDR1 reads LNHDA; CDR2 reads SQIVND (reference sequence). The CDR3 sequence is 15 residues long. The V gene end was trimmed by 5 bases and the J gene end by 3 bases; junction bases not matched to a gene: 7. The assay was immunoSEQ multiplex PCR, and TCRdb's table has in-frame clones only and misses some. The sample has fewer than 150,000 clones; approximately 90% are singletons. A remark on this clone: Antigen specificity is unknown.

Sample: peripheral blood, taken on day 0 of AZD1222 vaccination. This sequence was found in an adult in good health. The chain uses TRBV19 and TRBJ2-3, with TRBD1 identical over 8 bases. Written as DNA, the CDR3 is TGTGCCAGTAGTGCTCGGGACAGGACAACAGATACGCAGTATTTT. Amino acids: CASSARDRTTDTQYF.